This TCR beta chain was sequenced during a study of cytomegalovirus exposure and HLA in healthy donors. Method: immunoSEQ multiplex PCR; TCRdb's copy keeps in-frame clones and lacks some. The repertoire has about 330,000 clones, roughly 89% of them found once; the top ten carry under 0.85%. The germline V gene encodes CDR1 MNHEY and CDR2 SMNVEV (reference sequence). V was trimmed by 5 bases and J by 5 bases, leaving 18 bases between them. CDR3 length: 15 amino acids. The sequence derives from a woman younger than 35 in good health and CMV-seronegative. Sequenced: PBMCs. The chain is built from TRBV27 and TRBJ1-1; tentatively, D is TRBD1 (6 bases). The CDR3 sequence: CASSLQGWSQTEAFF. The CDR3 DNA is TGTGCCAGCAGTCTACAGGGCTGGTCCCAAACTGAAGCTTTCTTT.